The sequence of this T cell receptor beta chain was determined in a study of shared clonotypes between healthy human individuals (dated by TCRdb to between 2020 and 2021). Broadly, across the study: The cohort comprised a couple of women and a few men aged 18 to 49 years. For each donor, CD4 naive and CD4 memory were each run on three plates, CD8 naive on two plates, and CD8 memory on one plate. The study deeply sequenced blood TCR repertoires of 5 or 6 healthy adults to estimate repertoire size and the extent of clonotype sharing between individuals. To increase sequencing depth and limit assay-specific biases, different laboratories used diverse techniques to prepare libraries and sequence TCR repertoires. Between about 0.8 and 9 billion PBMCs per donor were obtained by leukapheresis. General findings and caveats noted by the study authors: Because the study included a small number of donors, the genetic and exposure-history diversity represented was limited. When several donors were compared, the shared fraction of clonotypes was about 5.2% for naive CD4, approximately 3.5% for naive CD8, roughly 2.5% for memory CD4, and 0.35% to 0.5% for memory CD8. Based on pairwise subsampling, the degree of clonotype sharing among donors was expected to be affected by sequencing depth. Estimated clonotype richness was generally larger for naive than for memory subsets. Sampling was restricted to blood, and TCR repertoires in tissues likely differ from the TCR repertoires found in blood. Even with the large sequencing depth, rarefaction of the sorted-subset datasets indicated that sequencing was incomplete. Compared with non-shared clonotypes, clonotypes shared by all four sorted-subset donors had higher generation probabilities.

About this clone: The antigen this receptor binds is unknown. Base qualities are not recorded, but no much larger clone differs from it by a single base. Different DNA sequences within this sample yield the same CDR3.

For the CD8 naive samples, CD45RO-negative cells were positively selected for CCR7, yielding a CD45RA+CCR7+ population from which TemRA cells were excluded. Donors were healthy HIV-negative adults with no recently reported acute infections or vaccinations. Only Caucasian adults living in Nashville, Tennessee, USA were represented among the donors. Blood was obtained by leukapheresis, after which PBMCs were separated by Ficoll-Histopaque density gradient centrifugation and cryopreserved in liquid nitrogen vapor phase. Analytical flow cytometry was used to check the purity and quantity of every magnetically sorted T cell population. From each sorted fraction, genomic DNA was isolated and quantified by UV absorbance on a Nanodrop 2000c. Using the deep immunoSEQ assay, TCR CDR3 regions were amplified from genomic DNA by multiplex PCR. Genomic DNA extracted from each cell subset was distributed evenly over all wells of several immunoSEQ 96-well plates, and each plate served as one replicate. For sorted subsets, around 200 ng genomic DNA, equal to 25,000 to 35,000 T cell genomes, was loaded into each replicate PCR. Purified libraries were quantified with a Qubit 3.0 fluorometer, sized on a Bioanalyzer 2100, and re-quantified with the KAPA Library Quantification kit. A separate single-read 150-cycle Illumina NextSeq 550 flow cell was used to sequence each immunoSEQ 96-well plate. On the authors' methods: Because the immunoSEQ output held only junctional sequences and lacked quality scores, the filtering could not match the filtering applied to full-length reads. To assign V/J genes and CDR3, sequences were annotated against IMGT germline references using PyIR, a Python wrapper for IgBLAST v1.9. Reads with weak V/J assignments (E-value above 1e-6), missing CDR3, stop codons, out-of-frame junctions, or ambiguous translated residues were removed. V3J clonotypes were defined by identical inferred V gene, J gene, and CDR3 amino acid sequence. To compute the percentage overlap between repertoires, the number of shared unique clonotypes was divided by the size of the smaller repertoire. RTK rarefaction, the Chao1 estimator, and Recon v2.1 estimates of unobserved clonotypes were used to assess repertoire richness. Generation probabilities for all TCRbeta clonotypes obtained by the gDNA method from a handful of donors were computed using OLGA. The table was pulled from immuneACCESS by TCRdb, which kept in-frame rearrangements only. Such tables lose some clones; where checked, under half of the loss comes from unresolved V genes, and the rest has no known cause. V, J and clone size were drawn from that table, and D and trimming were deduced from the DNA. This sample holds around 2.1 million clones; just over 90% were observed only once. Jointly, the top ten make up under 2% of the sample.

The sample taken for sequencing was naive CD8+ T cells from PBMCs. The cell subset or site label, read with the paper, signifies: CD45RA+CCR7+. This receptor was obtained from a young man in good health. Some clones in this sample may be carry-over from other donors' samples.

The nucleotides are TGTGCCACCAGCAGAGTAACGACAGATACGCAGTATTTT. Translated, it reads CATSRVTTDTQYF. The chain employs TRBV15 and TRBJ2-3, with the D segment identity uncertain. V is cut by 1 base and J by 3 bases, and the space between the germline ends is 5 bases. CDR1 LNHNV and CDR2 YYDKDF are derived from the germline V gene (reference sequence). The CDR3 covers 13 residues, taking in both the cysteine and the phenylalanine. Only the CDR3 portion is preserved as DNA: 39 bases, with reading frame beginning at the first base.